Listed below are T cell receptor beta chains from one sample, sequenced in a study of cytomegalovirus exposure and HLA in healthy donors. TCRdb's copy holds only in-frame clones and misses some; the assay was immunoSEQ multiplex PCR. The sample has about 170,000 clones, around 84% seen once. Specimen: PBMCs. These receptors came from a man aged 25 to 40 in good health and CMV-seropositive. Each CDR3 is given with its conserved first and last residue. A D gene is named only where the DNA matches it firmly. Size tells how often a clone was seen (once, few, many) or the class of an expanded clone, and some rows leave it out.

d_call: TRBD1; v_call: TRBV6-5; j_call: TRBJ1-5; clone_size: -; cdr3_aa: CASSYNRGQPQHF; cdr3_nt: TGTGCCAGCAGTTACAACAGGGGACAGCCCCAGCATTTT
d_call: TRBD2; v_call: TRBV9; j_call: TRBJ2-3; clone_size: -; cdr3_aa: CASSIDGRLAAREMQYF; cdr3_nt: TGTGCCAGCAGCATCGACGGGAGGCTAGCGGCCCGAGAGATGCAGTATTTT
d_call: TRBD1; v_call: TRBV2; j_call: TRBJ1-2; clone_size: -; cdr3_aa: CASSQQGGYGYTF; cdr3_nt: TGTGCCAGCAGTCAACAGGGGGGCTATGGCTACACCTTC
d_call: -; v_call: TRBV5-4; j_call: TRBJ1-2; clone_size: many; cdr3_aa: CASSSRGSGNYGYTF; cdr3_nt: TGTGCCAGCAGCTCCAGGGGCAGCGGTAACTATGGCTACACCTTC
d_call: -; v_call: TRBV19; j_call: TRBJ1-5; clone_size: -; cdr3_aa: CARFPGGGPDQPQHF; cdr3_nt: TGTGCCAGATTCCCCGGCGGGGGGCCGGATCAGCCCCAGCATTTT
d_call: -; v_call: TRBV7-2; j_call: TRBJ1-5; clone_size: -; cdr3_aa: CASSLAGVLSQPQHF; cdr3_nt: TGTGCCAGCAGCTTAGCCGGGGTTTTGAGTCAGCCCCAGCATTTT
d_call: -; v_call: TRBV5-1; j_call: TRBJ2-5; clone_size: -; cdr3_aa: CASRQPGLGVEEQYF; cdr3_nt: TGCGCCAGCAGACAGCCGGGACTGGGCGTGGAAGAGCAGTACTTC
d_call: TRBD2; v_call: TRBV4-3; j_call: TRBJ2-3; clone_size: -; cdr3_aa: CASSRFSGRRGLSTDTQYF; cdr3_nt: TGCGCCAGCAGCCGGTTTAGCGGGAGGAGGGGGCTTAGCACAGATACGCAGTATTTT
d_call: -; v_call: TRBV6-5; j_call: TRBJ2-3; clone_size: -; cdr3_aa: CASSYSTAEPDTQYF; cdr3_nt: TGTGCCAGCAGTTACTCGACGGCGGAACCAGATACGCAGTATTTT
d_call: TRBD1; v_call: TRBV4-2; j_call: TRBJ1-3; clone_size: -; cdr3_aa: CAGSPRDRGNTIYF; cdr3_nt: TGTGCCGGCAGCCCCCGGGACAGAGGAAACACCATATATTTT
d_call: -; v_call: TRBV11-3; j_call: TRBJ2-7; clone_size: -; cdr3_aa: CASSRGTHFYEQYF; cdr3_nt: TGTGCCAGCAGCCGAGGGACACACTTCTACGAGCAGTACTTC
d_call: -; v_call: TRBV2; j_call: TRBJ1-1; clone_size: few; cdr3_aa: CASSDQGNTEAFF; cdr3_nt: TGTGCCAGCAGTGATCAGGGGAACACTGAAGCTTTCTTT
d_call: -; v_call: TRBV28; j_call: TRBJ2-7; clone_size: -; cdr3_aa: CASSFRGNFYEQYF; cdr3_nt: TGTGCCAGCAGTTTTCGGGGTAACTTCTACGAGCAGTACTTC
d_call: TRBD1; v_call: TRBV25-1; j_call: TRBJ1-1; clone_size: -; cdr3_aa: CATLGTVEGHTEAFF; cdr3_nt: TGTGCCACCCTAGGGACAGTTGAGGGCCACACTGAAGCTTTCTTT
d_call: TRBD1; v_call: TRBV19; j_call: TRBJ1-1; clone_size: -; cdr3_aa: CASNGGLQGWNTEAFF; cdr3_nt: TGTGCCAGTAATGGGGGGCTACAGGGGTGGAACACTGAAGCTTTCTTT
d_call: -; v_call: TRBV5-1; j_call: TRBJ1-2; clone_size: -; cdr3_aa: CASSSGLNYGYTF; cdr3_nt: TGTGCCAGCAGCTCGGGACTTAACTATGGCTACACCTTC
d_call: TRBD2; v_call: TRBV7-2; j_call: TRBJ2-1; clone_size: -; cdr3_aa: CASSSTGTSGINEQFF; cdr3_nt: TGTGCCAGCAGCTCGACCGGGACTAGCGGGATAAATGAGCAGTTCTTC
d_call: TRBD2; v_call: TRBV5-4; j_call: TRBJ2-5; clone_size: once; cdr3_aa: CASSGLAGIGGTQYF; cdr3_nt: TGTGCCAGCAGCGGACTAGCGGGGATAGGGGGGACCCAGTACTTC
d_call: TRBD2; v_call: TRBV10-2; j_call: TRBJ2-1; clone_size: -; cdr3_aa: CASRGQGRTSGRSNSYNEQFF; cdr3_nt: TGCGCCAGCAGGGGACAGGGAAGGACTAGCGGGAGGTCGAACAGCTACAATGAGCAGTTCTTC
d_call: TRBD1; v_call: TRBV7-6; j_call: TRBJ2-3; clone_size: -; cdr3_aa: CASSVTGETDTQYF; cdr3_nt: TGTGCCAGCAGCGTAACAGGGGAAACAGATACGCAGTATTTT
d_call: -; v_call: TRBV6-5; j_call: TRBJ1-5; clone_size: -; cdr3_aa: CASSYSGDWGNQPQHF; cdr3_nt: TGTGCCAGCAGTTACTCCGGGGATTGGGGCAATCAGCCCCAGCATTTT
d_call: -; v_call: TRBV21-1; j_call: TRBJ1-1; clone_size: -; cdr3_aa: CASSKVGRGRRWAFF; cdr3_nt: TGTGCCAGCAGCAAAGTAGGGCGGGGTCGACGGTGGGCTTTCTTT
d_call: -; v_call: TRBV10-2; j_call: TRBJ2-1; clone_size: few; cdr3_aa: CATLGDKGDEQFF; cdr3_nt: TGCGCCACCCTGGGGGACAAGGGGGATGAGCAGTTCTTC
d_call: -; v_call: TRBV18; j_call: TRBJ2-3; clone_size: -; cdr3_aa: CASSPPGTRSTDTQYF; cdr3_nt: TGTGCCAGCTCACCACCCGGGACTCGAAGCACAGATACGCAGTATTTT
d_call: TRBD2; v_call: TRBV2; j_call: TRBJ2-3; clone_size: -; cdr3_aa: CASSGPGGRDTQYF; cdr3_nt: TGTGCCAGCAGTGGCCCGGGAGGGAGAGATACGCAGTATTTT
d_call: -; v_call: TRBV4-3; j_call: TRBJ2-1; clone_size: -; cdr3_aa: CASSPYEGYEQFF; cdr3_nt: TGCGCCAGCAGCCCTTATGAGGGTTATGAGCAGTTCTTC
d_call: -; v_call: TRBV6-5; j_call: TRBJ2-1; clone_size: -; cdr3_aa: CASSSQGPGYNEQFF; cdr3_nt: TGTGCCAGCAGTTCACAGGGCCCGGGGTACAATGAGCAGTTCTTC
d_call: -; v_call: TRBV18; j_call: TRBJ1-3; clone_size: once; cdr3_aa: CASSPPTGLLSGNTIYF; cdr3_nt: TGTGCCAGCTCACCCCCGACAGGCCTGCTCTCTGGAAACACCATATATTTT
d_call: -; v_call: TRBV11-2; j_call: TRBJ1-6; clone_size: -; cdr3_aa: CASSLDPGNSPLHF; cdr3_nt: TGTGCCAGCAGCTTAGACCCAGGGAATTCACCCCTCCACTTT
d_call: TRBD1; v_call: TRBV19; j_call: TRBJ1-5; clone_size: -; cdr3_aa: CASERQGSGWQPQHF; cdr3_nt: TGTGCCAGTGAGAGACAGGGGTCGGGTTGGCAGCCCCAGCATTTT
d_call: -; v_call: TRBV19; j_call: TRBJ2-7; clone_size: -; cdr3_aa: CASSASTGSYEQYF; cdr3_nt: TGTGCCAGTAGTGCAAGTACTGGGAGCTACGAGCAGTACTTC
d_call: -; v_call: TRBV7-2; j_call: TRBJ1-3; clone_size: -; cdr3_aa: CASSFDRSSGNTIYF; cdr3_nt: TGTGCCAGCAGCTTTGACAGGAGCTCTGGAAACACCATATATTTT
d_call: TRBD2; v_call: TRBV27; j_call: TRBJ2-2; clone_size: -; cdr3_aa: CASRLAGPGTGELFF; cdr3_nt: TGTGCCAGCAGACTAGCGGGACCCGGCACCGGGGAGCTGTTTTTT
d_call: -; v_call: TRBV19; j_call: TRBJ2-1; clone_size: once; cdr3_aa: CASSIDRSSYNEQFF; cdr3_nt: TGTGCCAGTAGTATTGACCGGAGCTCCTACAATGAGCAGTTCTTC
d_call: -; v_call: TRBV5-4; j_call: TRBJ1-5; clone_size: -; cdr3_aa: CASSLWQGNQPQHF; cdr3_nt: TGTGCCAGCAGCTTGTGGCAGGGCAATCAGCCCCAGCATTTT
d_call: TRBD1; v_call: TRBV5-1; j_call: TRBJ1-2; clone_size: -; cdr3_aa: CASSGFTGGNYGYTF; cdr3_nt: TGCGCCAGCAGCGGGTTCACAGGGGGCAACTATGGCTACACCTTC
d_call: TRBD2; v_call: TRBV2; j_call: TRBJ2-1; clone_size: -; cdr3_aa: CASGKEGLANNEQFF; cdr3_nt: TGTGCCAGCGGAAAAGAGGGACTAGCGAACAATGAGCAGTTCTTC
d_call: TRBD2; v_call: TRBV18; j_call: TRBJ2-7; clone_size: -; cdr3_aa: CASSPSQTSGNEQYF; cdr3_nt: TGTGCCAGCTCACCATCCCAGACTAGCGGGAATGAGCAGTACTTC
d_call: TRBD2; v_call: TRBV2; j_call: TRBJ2-4; clone_size: -; cdr3_aa: CASRQQTSGKNIQYF; cdr3_nt: TGTGCCAGCAGGCAACAGACTAGCGGAAAAAACATTCAGTACTTC
d_call: -; v_call: TRBV5-1; j_call: TRBJ1-4; clone_size: -; cdr3_aa: CASSLATDEKLFF; cdr3_nt: TGCGCCAGCAGCTTGGCAACTGATGAAAAACTGTTTTTT
d_call: -; v_call: TRBV5-1; j_call: TRBJ2-5; clone_size: -; cdr3_aa: CASSLAVGGQETQYF; cdr3_nt: TGCGCCAGCAGCTTGGCCGTTGGCGGACAAGAGACCCAGTACTTC
d_call: TRBD1; v_call: TRBV18; j_call: TRBJ1-2; clone_size: -; cdr3_aa: CASSPAGQGHYGYTF; cdr3_nt: TGTGCCAGCTCACCAGCAGGACAGGGGCACTATGGCTACACCTTC
d_call: -; v_call: TRBV27; j_call: TRBJ2-5; clone_size: -; cdr3_aa: CASSYPKATQYF; cdr3_nt: TGTGCCAGCAGTTACCCGAAAGCGACCCAGTACTTC
d_call: TRBD2; v_call: TRBV18; j_call: TRBJ2-7; clone_size: -; cdr3_aa: CASSPTHSASGSSYEQYF; cdr3_nt: TGTGCCAGCTCACCGACGCATTCGGCTAGCGGGAGCTCCTACGAGCAGTACTTC
d_call: -; v_call: TRBV18; j_call: TRBJ1-1; clone_size: -; cdr3_aa: CASSPPRQGSHPNTEAFF; cdr3_nt: TGTGCCAGCTCACCACCGAGGCAGGGGTCTCACCCGAACACTGAAGCTTTCTTT
d_call: -; v_call: TRBV11-3; j_call: TRBJ1-3; clone_size: -; cdr3_aa: CASSWTGGIGNTIYF; cdr3_nt: TGTGCCAGCAGCTGGACCGGGGGTATCGGAAACACCATATATTTT
d_call: -; v_call: TRBV5-4; j_call: TRBJ1-1; clone_size: few; cdr3_aa: CASSGGAIREAFF; cdr3_nt: TGTGCCAGCAGCGGGGGCGCGATACGTGAAGCTTTCTTT
d_call: TRBD2; v_call: TRBV15; j_call: TRBJ2-3; clone_size: -; cdr3_aa: CATSPSFTSGREDTQYF; cdr3_nt: TGTGCCACCAGCCCCTCATTTACTAGCGGGAGGGAAGATACGCAGTATTTT
d_call: TRBD1; v_call: TRBV5-1; j_call: TRBJ1-1; clone_size: -; cdr3_aa: CASSAGQGGTEAFF; cdr3_nt: TGCGCCAGCTCAGCGGGACAGGGCGGCACTGAAGCTTTCTTT
d_call: TRBD1; v_call: TRBV2; j_call: TRBJ1-1; clone_size: -; cdr3_aa: CASSQQGVNTEAFF; cdr3_nt: TGTGCCAGCAGTCAACAGGGGGTAAACACTGAAGCTTTCTTT
d_call: -; v_call: TRBV7-8; j_call: TRBJ2-2; clone_size: -; cdr3_aa: CASSLSGVNTGELFF; cdr3_nt: TGTGCCAGCAGTTTGTCGGGAGTGAACACCGGGGAGCTGTTTTTT
d_call: TRBD1; v_call: TRBV11-3; j_call: TRBJ1-5; clone_size: -; cdr3_aa: CASSLSGTGISQPQHF; cdr3_nt: TGTGCCAGCAGCTTATCCGGGACAGGGATCAGCCAGCCCCAGCATTTT